This T cell receptor (beta chain) stems from a study of blood T cell repertoires in COVID-19. Study details: Samples taken during acute and convalescent COVID-19 were collected in the United States, Italy and Spain. Nucleic acid was either cDNA or gDNA, and it came from T cells, B-cell-depleted T cells, or PBMCs.

This clone was counted a few times. How the authors handled the data: Reference gene primers were amplified, and this amplification served to estimate nucleated cell counts. Assay used: immunoSEQ multiplex PCR; TCRdb lists only in-frame clones, some missing. The DNA gave D and trimming, while V, J and clone size come from that table. The sample holds tens of thousands of clones, 75% to 90% seen once. Trimming removed 5 bases from V and 9 bases from J; junction bases left unmatched: 5. CDR1 is MNHEY and CDR2 is SVGAGI in the germline V gene. The CDR3 contains 14 residues. Sequencing was performed on peripheral blood. The sequence derives from a man between 65 and 85 years old with active or convalescent COVID-19. The chain joins TRBV6-5 to TRBJ1-6, with TRBD1 matching over 9 bases. The CDR3 nucleotides are TGTGCCAGCAGTAAGGACAGGGGTTTTTCACCCCTCCACTTT. Protein sequence: CASSKDRGFSPLHF.